One and the same sample provided the 31 T cell receptor beta chains below, sequenced in a study of blood T cell repertoires in COVID-19. Sequencing used immunoSEQ multiplex PCR; TCRdb keeps in-frame clones, though not all of them. Of 450,000 to 600,000 clones in the sample, 87% are singletons; the top ten hold around 0.7%. The sequenced sample consisted of PBMCs or T cells enriched from blood (not recorded which). All receptors come from a woman between 18 and 29 years old who had recovered from COVID-19.

The V call is TRBV28, the J call TRBJ1-3; unclear D gene. Germline values: CDR1 MDHEN, CDR2 SYDVKM. The CDR3 is 14 amino acids. V was shortened by 5 bases and J by 0 bases, with 8 bases between the two germline ends. The CDR3 sequence is CASSLKFSGNTIYF. Written as DNA, the CDR3 is TGTGCCAGCAGTCTTAAATTCTCTGGAAACACCATATATTTT.

This chain uses TRBV2 with TRBJ1-2, with a possible D match to TRBD1 (5 bases). Germline-derived CDR1 and CDR2 are SNHLY and FYNNEI. CDR3 length: 20 residues. The germline V and J ends were trimmed by 2 bases and 4 bases, with 29 bases remaining between them. The CDR3 DNA follows: TGTGCCAGCAGTGAAAGAACTGGTACCCTATCAGGCGGGGCCTTCTATGGCTACACCTTC. Translating gives CASSERTGTLSGGAFYGYTF.

V gene TRBV5-1 combines with J gene TRBJ2-1, with D perhaps TRBD2 (5 bases). The CDR3 runs 15 residues. The V gene's germline CDR1 is SGHRS and CDR2 YFSETQ. The V end lost 5 bases, the J end lost 0 bases, and 12 bases lay between the germline ends. CDR3 sequence reads: CASSELGGSYNEQFF. DNA for the CDR3: TGCGCCAGCAGTGAACTTGGAGGCTCCTACAATGAGCAGTTCTTC.

V and J are TRBV5-1 and TRBJ2-1; the match to TRBD2 covers 8 bases. Germline values: CDR1 SGHRS, CDR2 YFSETQ. The CDR3 length is 15 residues. V lost 4 bases to trimming and J lost 8 bases; unmatched junction nucleotides: 11. The CDR3 coding sequence is TGCGCCAGCAGCCTTCCGGACGGGACTAGGGATGAGCAGTTCTTC. It translates to CASSLPDGTRDEQFF.

The chain has TRBV30 and TRBJ2-5, with unresolved D. The germline V gene has CDR1 GTSNPN and CDR2 SVGIG (reference sequence). V lost 5 bases and J lost 5, with 9 bases in between. This CDR3 comprises 11 residues. CDR3 DNA: TGTGCCTGGGGAAGAGCCGAGACCCAGTACTTC. Its protein is CAWGRAETQYF.

Details on this clone: The sample carries other DNA sequences with the same CDR3. V usage is TRBV28 and J usage is TRBJ2-2; a possible D gene is TRBD1 (5 bases). The CDR3 length is 15 residues. The V end was cut by 4 bases, the J end by 1 base, with 10 bases between. Germline V lookup: CDR1 MDHEN, CDR2 SYDVKM. The DNA of the CDR3 is TGTGCCAGCAGTTCTGGCGACAGGAACACCGGGGAGCTGTTTTTT. Translation gives CASSSGDRNTGELFF.

This chain connects TRBV28 to TRBJ2-5, with unresolved D. V lost 3 bases and J lost 0, with 14 bases in between. Germline CDR1 MDHEN, CDR2 SYDVKM. The CDR3 is 16 amino acids. The CDR3, as DNA: TGTGCCAGCAGTTTTAGAGACTCCCGGTACCAAGAGACCCAGTACTTC. Translated, it gives CASSFRDSRYQETQYF.

V and J are TRBV3-1 (or the pseudogene TRBV3-2) and TRBJ2-7; 8 bases agree with TRBD1. The CDR3 covers 16 residues. Germline CDR1 LGHDT, CDR2 YNNKEL (reference sequence). The trim removed 4 bases at V and 2 bases at J, leaving 10 bases unmatched. This CDR3 is CASSRQATGGPYEQYF. Here the CDR3 DNA reads TGTGCCAGCAGCCGACAGGCAACAGGGGGGCCCTACGAGCAGTACTTC.

The J gene is TRBJ2-2, the V gene TRBV19; 7 nucleotides align to TRBD1. J was trimmed by 0 bases and V by 3 bases; bases with no gene match: 7. CDR3 size: 17 residues. Germline V gene data show CDR1 as LNHDA and CDR2 as SQIVND (reference sequence). The CDR3 loop is CASSMVRDSSNTGELFF. DNA of the CDR3: TGTGCCAGTAGTATGGTAAGGGACAGTTCGAACACCGGGGAGCTGTTTTTT. Full variable domain (missing parts from reference TRBV19 and TRBJ2-2): DGGITQSPKYLFRKEGQNVTLSCEQNLNHDAMYWYRQDPGQGLRLIYYSQIVNDFQKGDIAEGYSVSREKKESFPLTVTSAQKNPTAFYLCASSMVRDSSNTGELFFGEGSRLTVL.

This clone was detected only once. In DNA, the CDR3 is TGTGCCAGCAGCTTATGGGCTACCGACCCCGGGGAGCTGTTTTTT. It encodes CASSLWATDPGELFF. The rearrangement uses TRBV7-2 and TRBJ2-2, with no clear D. The length of the CDR3 is 15 residues. V was shortened by 2 bases and J by 6 bases, with 13 bases between the two germline ends. CDR1 is SGHTA, CDR2 FQGNSA, per germline. Using reference TRBV7-2 and TRBJ2-2 for the parts outside the CDR3, the full variable domain is GAGVSQSPSNKVTEKGKDVELRCDPISGHTALYWYRQSLGQGLEFLIYFQGNSAPDKSGLPSDRFSAERTGGSVSTLTIQRTQQEDSAVYLCASSLWATDPGELFFGEGSRLTVL.

This chain joins TRBV28 and TRBJ1-5; TRBD1 might be the D (5 bases). This CDR3 is built from 15 residues. Germline V gene lookup returns CDR1 MDHEN and CDR2 SYDVKM. Trimming cost V 8 bases and J 0 bases, with 14 bases left between them. CDR3 region: CASCGGGSSNQPQHF. As DNA, the CDR3 is TGTGCCAGCTGTGGGGGGGGTAGTAGCAATCAGCCCCAGCATTTT.

This clone occurred a few times. This rearrangement joins TRBV5-1 to TRBJ2-2, with a possible D match to TRBD2 (6 bases). Germline assignment: CDR1 SGHRS and CDR2 YFSETQ. V was clipped by 4 bases and J by 4 bases, with 11 bases between them. This CDR3 is built from 14 residues. The CDR3 protein is CASSRDSSTGELFF. Written as DNA, the CDR3 is TGCGCCAGCAGCCGGGACTCCTCCACCGGGGAGCTGTTTTTT.

The chain links TRBV2 to TRBJ1-5; D unresolved. CDR1 and CDR2 from the germline V gene are SNHLY and FYNNEI. This CDR3 is 14 amino acids long. Between the trimmed V and J ends, which lost 4 bases and 7 bases, there was a span of 14 bases. The CDR3 DNA is TGTGCCAGCAGTGCGGGAAGGGAAGGACAGCCCCAGCATTTT. Protein product: CASSAGREGQPQHF.

This chain joins TRBV11-2 and TRBJ1-2; TRBD1 matches 7 bases. The CDR3 contains 14 residues. The V gene's germline CDR1 is SGHAT and CDR2 FQNNGV. V trimming: 5 bases; J trimming: 7 bases; junction bases outside the gene matches: 10. CDR3 region: CASSPILGTVGYTF. CDR3 DNA sequence: TGTGCCAGCAGCCCCATCCTCGGGACAGTTGGCTACACCTTC.

Only a few counts were recorded for this clone. The chain couples TRBV19 to TRBJ1-6; 7 nucleotides line up with TRBD1. The trim removed 5 bases at V and 3 bases at J, leaving 7 bases unmatched. The CDR3 loop spans 16 amino acids. Germline CDR1 and CDR2: LNHDA and SQIVND (reference sequence). CDR3 DNA sequence: TGTGCCAGTAGTCCAACGACAGGGCTCTATAATTCACCCCTCCACTTT. It translates to CASSPTTGLYNSPLHF.

Turning to this clone: The junction departs from germline at one end; a sequencing error may be responsible. J is TRBJ2-3 and V is TRBV29-1; 9 nucleotides agree with TRBD2. The length of the CDR3 is 15 residues. CDR1 and CDR2 from the germline V gene are SQVTM and ANQGSEA. CDR3 sequence reads: CSVEVASGVTDTQYF. The CDR3 DNA follows: TGCAGCGTGGAAGTTGCTAGCGGGGTCACAGATACGCAGTATTTT.

The V and J genes are TRBV7-3 and TRBJ1-1; 7 positions match TRBD1. The CDR3 is 15 amino acids. J was trimmed by 5 bases and V by 5 bases; bases with no gene match: 11. CDR1 SGHTA and CDR2 FQGTGA come from the germline V gene. The chain's CDR3 is CASSPRAGGKTEAFF. The DNA of the CDR3 is TGTGCCAGCAGCCCGAGGGCAGGGGGTAAGACTGAAGCTTTCTTT.

In its sample, this clone was seen a few times. This chain connects TRBV11-2 to TRBJ1-2; no definite D call. Germline CDR1 is SGHAT and CDR2 is FQNNGV. Trimming removed 1 base from V and 0 bases from J, with 6 bases in between. The CDR3 runs 14 residues. Written as DNA, the CDR3 is TGTGCCAGCAGCTTAGCGGAGTCTAACTATGGCTACACCTTC. Translated, it gives CASSLAESNYGYTF.

The chain links TRBV6-5 to TRBJ1-6; D call uncertain. The CDR3 runs 15 residues. V lost 2 bases, J lost 10 bases, and 15 bases lay in between. The germline V gene encodes CDR1 MNHEY and CDR2 SVGAGI. The CDR3 loop is CASSYGPRVESPLHF. The CDR3 nucleotides read TGTGCCAGCAGTTACGGGCCACGAGTGGAATCACCCCTCCACTTT.

This clone occurred many times. The J gene is TRBJ1-2, the V gene TRBV19, with 9 bases aligning to TRBD1. The junction had 7 bases not matched to a gene; V was cut back by 5 bases and J by 6 bases. In germline, CDR1 is LNHDA, CDR2 SQIVND (reference sequence). The CDR3 runs to 14 residues. The CDR3 bases are TGTGCCAGTAGTTACTCGGGGACAGGGAATGGCTACACCTTC. As protein: CASSYSGTGNGYTF.

The chain joins TRBV3-1 (or the pseudogene TRBV3-2) to TRBJ2-5, with 10 bases that match TRBD1. Germline V gives CDR1 LGHDT, CDR2 YNNKEL (reference sequence). V gave up 4 bases and J gave up 4 bases; unmatched junction bases: 9. The CDR3 runs to 16 residues. The CDR3 nucleotides read TGTGCCAGCAGCCCTCTACGACAGGGGGCGGGAGAGACCCAGTACTTC. This encodes CASSPLRQGAGETQYF.

V is TRBV7-6 and J is TRBJ2-2; D perhaps matches TRBD1 (5 bases). CDR1 and CDR2 from the germline V gene are SGHVS and FNYEAQ. The V and J ends lost 8 bases and 7 bases respectively, with 17 bases between them. The CDR3 contains 14 residues. The CDR3 loop reads CASGYSQGSGELFF. Here the CDR3 DNA reads TGTGCCAGCGGCTATTCTCAGGGAAGCGGGGAGCTGTTTTTT.

Comment on this clone: Within the sample, other DNA sequences also encode this same CDR3. This chain uses TRBV10-3 with TRBJ1-1; no definite D call. V dropped 0 bases and J dropped 1 base, with 9 bases sitting between them. The germline V gene encodes CDR1 ENHRY and CDR2 SYGVKD. This CDR3 has 15 amino acids. The CDR3 sequence is CAISESGEENTEAFF. The CDR3 DNA follows: TGTGCCATCAGTGAGTCCGGAGAAGAGAACACTGAAGCTTTCTTT.

This chain connects TRBV19 to TRBJ1-1, with a possible D match to TRBD1 (5 bases). This CDR3 region has 13 residues. V was cut by 4 bases and J by 1 base, with 7 bases left in between. Germline V gene lookup returns CDR1 LNHDA and CDR2 SQIVND (reference sequence). CDR3 sequence: CASSNTGNTEAFF. The CDR3 DNA reads TGTGCCAGTAGTAATACAGGGAACACTGAAGCTTTCTTT.

The chain couples TRBV2 to TRBJ1-4, with 8 bases identical to TRBD1. With V trimmed by 7 bases and J by 8 bases, 9 bases remained unmatched. CDR1 and CDR2 from the germline V gene are SNHLY and FYNNEI. The CDR3 totals 14 residues. The CDR3 is CASTRGTGWEKLFF. CDR3 in DNA: TGTGCCAGCACCCGAGGGACAGGTTGGGAAAAACTGTTTTTT. The variable domain in full, completed from reference TRBV2 and TRBJ1-4, reads EPEVTQTPSHQVTQMGQEVILRCVPISNHLYFYWYRQILGQKVEFLVSFYNNEISEKSEIFDDQFSVERPDGSNFTLKIRSTKLEDSAMYFCASTRGTGWEKLFFGSGTQLSVL.

A note on this clone: One end of the junction is discordant with germline, which a read error may explain. This sequence joins TRBV6-5 and TRBJ1-1; D is ambiguous. The CDR3 has 13 amino acids. The germline V gene has CDR1 MNHEY and CDR2 SVGAGI. The CDR3, as DNA: TGTGCCAGCAGTGACTCGGAGGACACTGAAGCTTTCTTT. Its protein product is CASSDSEDTEAFF.

The chain uses TRBV4-1 and TRBJ2-1, with 10 bases fitting TRBD2. Trimming removed 2 bases from V and 8 bases from J; junction bases left unmatched: 6. This CDR3 is 15 amino acids long. Germline V CDR1 and CDR2: MGHRA, YSYEKL. CDR3 region: CASSQSGGALDEQFF. As DNA, the CDR3 is TGCGCCAGCAGCCAAAGCGGGGGGGCTCTCGATGAGCAGTTCTTC.

The V and J genes are TRBV20-1 and TRBJ2-1, with D uncertain. Germline loops: CDR1 DFQATT, CDR2 SNEGSKA (reference sequence). V lost 6 bases to trimming and J lost 4 bases, with 7 bases between them. This CDR3 has 11 residues. CDR3 sequence reads: CSAASYNEQFF. CDR3 in DNA: TGCAGTGCGGCTAGTTACAATGAGCAGTTCTTC.

This clone was picked up a small number of times. The CDR3 bases are TGTGCCAGCAGCCCCGGGTCGGGACAGGGAATCACTGAAGCTTTCTTT. Its translation: CASSPGSGQGITEAFF. The rearrangement links TRBV7-9 to TRBJ1-1; 9 bases agree with TRBD1. J lost 4 bases, V lost 5 bases, and 11 bases had no gene match. This CDR3 contains 16 residues. Germline values: CDR1 SEHNR, CDR2 FQNEAQ (reference sequence).

The CDR3 reads CASSLWAGGSYEQYF. CDR3 nucleotide sequence: TGTGCCAGCAGCCTATGGGCGGGGGGATCCTACGAGCAGTACTTC. The chain joins TRBV7-2 to TRBJ2-7; 8 bases line up with TRBD2. Trimming took 5 bases from V and 1 from J; bases not matched to a gene: 7. There are 15 residues in the CDR3. Germline CDR1 is SGHTA and CDR2 is FQGNSA.

This chain joins TRBV12-3 or TRBV12-4 and TRBJ1-5; D might be TRBD1 (6 bases). This CDR3 has 12 amino acids. Trimming pared 4 bases from V and 8 bases from J, leaving 9 bases between. CDR3 amino acids: CASSYNREPQHF. In DNA form, the CDR3 reads TGTGCCAGCAGTTACAACAGGGAGCCCCAGCATTTT.